These T cell receptor beta chains were read from a single sample in a study of blood T cell repertoires in COVID-19. Clones were sequenced by immunoSEQ multiplex PCR, and TCRdb holds only the in-frame ones, with some missing. This sample has about 360,000 clones, with about 80% found just once. Sequences were obtained from peripheral blood. Receptors were obtained from a human donor with acute or convalescent COVID-19. The donor label of this sample is uncertain. CDR3s include the opening cysteine and the closing phenylalanine or tryptophan. Each record gives: V gene, D gene, J gene, CDR3 length, clone size, CDR3 protein, CDR3 DNA. A D gene is named only where the DNA matches it firmly. Part of the rows lack a size; the others show once, few, many or a class for expanded clones.

V gene: TRBV30
D gene: .
J gene: TRBJ2-3
CDR3 length: 13
clone size: .
CDR3 protein: CAWSKGRTDTQYF
CDR3 DNA: TGTGCCTGGTCGAAGGGGCGCACAGATACGCAGTATTTT

V gene: TRBV5-8
D gene: TRBD1
J gene: TRBJ2-7
CDR3 length: 14
clone size: .
CDR3 protein: CASSAGQGADEQYF
CDR3 DNA: TGTGCCAGCAGCGCGGGACAGGGGGCTGACGAGCAGTACTTC

V gene: TRBV5-1
D gene: TRBD1
J gene: TRBJ1-2
CDR3 length: 15
clone size: few
CDR3 protein: CASSPTGGSNYGYTF
CDR3 DNA: TGCGCCAGCAGCCCGACAGGGGGAAGTAACTATGGCTACACCTTC

V gene: TRBV10-1
D gene: TRBD2
J gene: TRBJ2-3
CDR3 length: 16
clone size: .
CDR3 protein: CASSPGTSGSGNTQYF
CDR3 DNA: TGCGCCAGCAGCCCTGGGACTAGCGGGAGTGGAAATACGCAGTATTTT

V gene: TRBV7-6
D gene: .
J gene: TRBJ1-5
CDR3 length: 15
clone size: .
CDR3 protein: CASRNDGVSNQPQHF
CDR3 DNA: TGTGCCAGCAGAAACGACGGAGTTAGCAATCAGCCCCAGCATTTT

V gene: TRBV6-1
D gene: TRBD1
J gene: TRBJ1-2
CDR3 length: 15
clone size: .
CDR3 protein: CASSEAGQGNYGYTF
CDR3 DNA: TGTGCCAGCAGTGAAGCGGGACAGGGTAACTATGGCTACACCTTC

V gene: TRBV27
D gene: TRBD1
J gene: TRBJ1-2
CDR3 length: 13
clone size: .
CDR3 protein: CASSSQGVGGYTF
CDR3 DNA: TGTGCCAGCAGTTCTCAGGGGGTGGGTGGCTACACCTTC

V gene: TRBV28
D gene: .
J gene: TRBJ2-1
CDR3 length: 21
clone size: few
CDR3 protein: CASSPYPGLQTNEFYMGEQFF
CDR3 DNA: TGTGCCAGCAGTCCTTACCCGGGACTTCAAACAAACGAGTTTTATATGGGTGAGCAGTTCTTC

V gene: TRBV6-5
D gene: TRBD1
J gene: TRBJ2-7
CDR3 length: 15
clone size: .
CDR3 protein: CASSYSGTGSYEQYF
CDR3 DNA: TGTGCCAGCAGTTACTCCGGGACAGGCTCCTACGAGCAGTACTTC

V gene: TRBV27
D gene: .
J gene: TRBJ2-7
CDR3 length: 15
clone size: few
CDR3 protein: CASSLLGRAGDEQYF
CDR3 DNA: TGTGCCAGCAGTTTACTTGGCAGGGCCGGCGACGAGCAGTACTTC

V gene: TRBV10-3
D gene: .
J gene: TRBJ1-5
CDR3 length: 14
clone size: .
CDR3 protein: CAISERQGFQPQHF
CDR3 DNA: TGTGCCATCAGTGAGCGTCAGGGCTTTCAGCCCCAGCATTTT

V gene: TRBV11-2
D gene: TRBD2
J gene: TRBJ2-3
CDR3 length: 16
clone size: once
CDR3 protein: CASSHGLGMNTDTQYF
CDR3 DNA: TGTGCCAGCAGCCACGGACTAGGAATGAACACAGATACGCAGTATTTT

V gene: TRBV5-7
D gene: .
J gene: TRBJ1-2
CDR3 length: 13
clone size: once
CDR3 protein: CASSLERRDGYTF
CDR3 DNA: TGTGCCAGCAGCTTGGAGCGGCGAGACGGCTACACCTTC

V gene: TRBV3-1/TRBV3-2
D gene: .
J gene: TRBJ1-2
CDR3 length: 13
clone size: once
CDR3 protein: CASSQVFNYGYTF
CDR3 DNA: TGTGCCAGCAGCCAAGTATTTAACTATGGCTACACCTTC

V gene: TRBV4-2
D gene: .
J gene: TRBJ2-2
CDR3 length: 13
clone size: .
CDR3 protein: CASSQSLAGELFF
CDR3 DNA: TGTGCCAGCAGCCAGAGTCTCGCCGGGGAGCTGTTTTTT

V gene: TRBV3-1/TRBV3-2
D gene: .
J gene: TRBJ2-4
CDR3 length: 12
clone size: .
CDR3 protein: CASSQVGTAQYF
CDR3 DNA: TGTGCCAGCAGCCAAGTAGGAACAGCTCAGTACTTC

V gene: TRBV14
D gene: .
J gene: TRBJ2-1
CDR3 length: 17
clone size: .
CDR3 protein: CASSQPTGLRPYNEQFF
CDR3 DNA: TGTGCCAGCAGCCAACCGACGGGACTTAGACCTTACAATGAGCAGTTCTTC

V gene: TRBV10-3
D gene: TRBD2
J gene: TRBJ2-7
CDR3 length: 16
clone size: .
CDR3 protein: CAISEHDTTSVYEQYF
CDR3 DNA: TGTGCCATCAGTGAGCACGATACGACTAGCGTCTACGAGCAGTACTTC

V gene: TRBV19
D gene: TRBD1
J gene: TRBJ1-6
CDR3 length: 14
clone size: .
CDR3 protein: CASRDRARNSPLHF
CDR3 DNA: TGTGCCAGCAGAGACAGGGCGAGGAATTCACCCCTCCACTTT

V gene: TRBV23-1
D gene: .
J gene: TRBJ1-3
CDR3 length: 14
clone size: .
CDR3 protein: CASSQSESGNTIYF
CDR3 DNA: TGCGCCAGCAGTCAATCTGAGTCTGGAAACACCATATATTTT

V gene: TRBV19
D gene: TRBD2
J gene: TRBJ2-1
CDR3 length: 15
clone size: .
CDR3 protein: CASSTSAGNYNEQFF
CDR3 DNA: TGTGCCAGTAGTACCTCAGCGGGGAACTACAATGAGCAGTTCTTC

V gene: TRBV7-2
D gene: TRBD2
J gene: TRBJ2-5
CDR3 length: 14
clone size: .
CDR3 protein: CASSPPAGVETQYF
CDR3 DNA: TGTGCCAGCAGTCCCCCAGCGGGGGTTGAGACCCAGTACTTC

V gene: TRBV2
D gene: TRBD1
J gene: TRBJ2-7
CDR3 length: 14
clone size: .
CDR3 protein: CASGDPDRVHEQYF
CDR3 DNA: TGTGCCAGCGGGGACCCAGACAGGGTCCACGAGCAGTACTTC

V gene: TRBV3-1/TRBV3-2
D gene: TRBD2
J gene: TRBJ2-7
CDR3 length: 17
clone size: .
CDR3 protein: CASSQTGTSGGGYEQYF
CDR3 DNA: TGTGCCAGCAGCCAAACTGGGACTAGCGGGGGAGGCTACGAGCAGTACTTC

V gene: TRBV3-1/TRBV3-2
D gene: TRBD2
J gene: TRBJ2-7
CDR3 length: 16
clone size: .
CDR3 protein: CASSQLASGRHYEQYF
CDR3 DNA: TGTGCCAGCAGCCAACTAGCTAGCGGGAGACACTACGAGCAGTACTTC

V gene: TRBV7-6
D gene: TRBD2
J gene: TRBJ2-1
CDR3 length: 21
clone size: .
CDR3 protein: CASSLEPPGLAGGRSYNEQFF
CDR3 DNA: TGTGCCAGCAGCTTAGAGCCCCCGGGACTAGCGGGAGGTCGCTCCTACAATGAGCAGTTCTTC

V gene: TRBV10-3
D gene: .
J gene: TRBJ1-1
CDR3 length: 11
clone size: .
CDR3 protein: CAIRRETEAFF
CDR3 DNA: TGTGCCATCCGAAGGGAGACTGAAGCTTTCTTT

V gene: TRBV24-1
D gene: TRBD1
J gene: TRBJ1-5
CDR3 length: 13
clone size: .
CDR3 protein: CATRGTETTPQHF
CDR3 DNA: TGTGCCACCAGGGGGACAGAAACTACACCCCAGCATTTT

V gene: TRBV29-1
D gene: TRBD1
J gene: TRBJ1-1
CDR3 length: 13
clone size: .
CDR3 protein: CSVDRGLNTEAFF
CDR3 DNA: TGCAGCGTCGACAGGGGTTTGAACACTGAAGCTTTCTTT

V gene: TRBV6-5
D gene: TRBD1
J gene: TRBJ1-4
CDR3 length: 12
clone size: .
CDR3 protein: CASGQGAGKLFF
CDR3 DNA: TGTGCCAGCGGACAGGGGGCGGGAAAACTGTTTTTT

V gene: TRBV5-6
D gene: TRBD1
J gene: TRBJ1-2
CDR3 length: 15
clone size: .
CDR3 protein: CASSSGEDRRGGYTF
CDR3 DNA: TGTGCCAGCAGCTCGGGGGAGGACAGGCGAGGTGGCTACACCTTC

V gene: TRBV4-1
D gene: TRBD1
J gene: TRBJ2-7
CDR3 length: 15
clone size: .
CDR3 protein: CASSQAGTGLYEQYF
CDR3 DNA: TGCGCCAGCAGCCAAGCCGGGACAGGGCTATACGAGCAGTACTTC

V gene: TRBV6-6
D gene: TRBD1
J gene: TRBJ1-2
CDR3 length: 16
clone size: .
CDR3 protein: CASSYPWTGGNYGYTF
CDR3 DNA: TGTGCCAGCAGTTACCCGTGGACAGGGGGGAACTATGGCTACACCTTC

V gene: TRBV6-5
D gene: .
J gene: TRBJ2-1
CDR3 length: 14
clone size: .
CDR3 protein: CASSFLEPWREQFF
CDR3 DNA: TGTGCCAGCAGCTTCCTAGAACCTTGGAGGGAGCAGTTCTTC

V gene: TRBV20-1
D gene: .
J gene: TRBJ2-3
CDR3 length: 15
clone size: .
CDR3 protein: CSASSGAGHTDTQYF
CDR3 DNA: TGCAGTGCTAGTAGTGGGGCCGGACACACAGATACGCAGTATTTT

V gene: TRBV11-2
D gene: TRBD1
J gene: TRBJ1-4
CDR3 length: 16
clone size: .
CDR3 protein: CASSLYSTGNNEKLFF
CDR3 DNA: TGTGCCAGCAGCTTATACTCGACAGGGAATAATGAAAAACTGTTTTTT

V gene: TRBV5-1
D gene: TRBD2
J gene: TRBJ2-7
CDR3 length: 13
clone size: few
CDR3 protein: CASSPGTRYEQYF
CDR3 DNA: TGCGCCAGCAGCCCGGGGACTAGATACGAGCAGTACTTC

V gene: TRBV11-2
D gene: .
J gene: TRBJ2-7
CDR3 length: 11
clone size: .
CDR3 protein: CASSRDYEQYF
CDR3 DNA: TGTGCCAGCAGCCGGGACTACGAGCAGTACTTC

V gene: TRBV10-1
D gene: .
J gene: TRBJ1-6
CDR3 length: 17
clone size: .
CDR3 protein: CASSEAGGWSYNSPLHF
CDR3 DNA: TGCGCCAGCAGTGAAGCGGGTGGATGGTCCTATAATTCACCCCTCCACTTT

V gene: TRBV5-1
D gene: .
J gene: TRBJ1-4
CDR3 length: 16
clone size: .
CDR3 protein: CASSRGGAATNEKLFF
CDR3 DNA: TGCGCCAGCTCCCGGGGGGGGGCCGCAACTAATGAAAAACTGTTTTTT

V gene: TRBV7-9
D gene: .
J gene: TRBJ1-3
CDR3 length: 19
clone size: few
CDR3 protein: CASEPSAGEGILSGNTIYF
CDR3 DNA: TGTGCCAGCGAGCCTAGCGCGGGGGAAGGGATTCTCTCTGGAAACACCATATATTTT

V gene: TRBV4-1
D gene: TRBD1
J gene: TRBJ1-2
CDR3 length: 16
clone size: .
CDR3 protein: CASSQDLIRGTGVQTF
CDR3 DNA: TGCGCCAGCAGCCAAGATCTCATCCGGGGGACAGGGGTCCAGACCTTC

V gene: TRBV18
D gene: TRBD1
J gene: TRBJ1-1
CDR3 length: 16
clone size: .
CDR3 protein: CASSPTQQGVNTEAFF
CDR3 DNA: TGTGCCAGCTCACCAACACAACAGGGGGTGAACACTGAAGCTTTCTTT

V gene: TRBV6-5
D gene: .
J gene: TRBJ1-2
CDR3 length: 14
clone size: .
CDR3 protein: CASSYGGGSYGYTF
CDR3 DNA: TGTGCCAGCAGTTACGGGGGAGGCTCCTATGGCTACACCTTC

V gene: TRBV19
D gene: .
J gene: TRBJ1-3
CDR3 length: 11
clone size: few
CDR3 protein: CAAGFGNTIYF
CDR3 DNA: TGTGCGGCAGGGTTTGGAAACACCATATATTTT

V gene: TRBV6-1
D gene: .
J gene: TRBJ1-1
CDR3 length: 14
clone size: .
CDR3 protein: CASSEMGANWYAFF
CDR3 DNA: TGTGCCAGCAGTGAGATGGGGGCCAATTGGTATGCTTTCTTT

V gene: TRBV19
D gene: TRBD2
J gene: TRBJ2-1
CDR3 length: 17
clone size: .
CDR3 protein: CASSIDLRGRAFNEQFF
CDR3 DNA: TGTGCCAGTAGTATAGATCTCAGAGGGAGGGCCTTTAATGAGCAGTTCTTC